What follows are 23 T cell receptor beta chains derived from one specimen sequenced in a study of shared clonotypes between healthy human individuals. The assay was immunoSEQ multiplex PCR, and TCRdb's table has in-frame clones only and misses some. The sample shows some 900,000 clones, approximately 76% of them seen only once. Sample: memory CD4+ T cells sorted from blood. The subset: CD45RA-negative fraction. All receptors derive from a man aged 18-30 years in good health.

The gene calls are TRBV7-8 and TRBJ2-3; a weak D match, TRBD1 (6 bases). V was pared by 4 bases and J by 2 bases, with 13 bases between. The V gene's germline CDR1 is SGHVS and CDR2 FQNEAQ. This CDR3 contains 15 residues. DNA of the CDR3: TGTGCCAGCAGCTCGAGTACAGGGAACACAGATACGCAGTATTTT. Translation gives CASSSSTGNTDTQYF. Full variable domain (missing parts from reference TRBV7-8 and TRBJ2-3): GAGVSQSPRYKVAKRGQDVALRCDPISGHVSLFWYQQALGQGPEFLTYFQNEAQLDKSGLPSDRFFAERPEGSVSTLKIQRTQQEDSAVYLCASSSSTGNTDTQYFGPGTRLTVL.

This clone has only a few counts. V usage is TRBV5-4 and J usage is TRBJ2-7; tentative D call: TRBD2 (6 bases). Germline V gene data show CDR1 as SGHNT and CDR2 as YYREEE (reference sequence). There are 18 residues in the CDR3. V was cut by 0 bases and J by 0 bases, with 19 bases left in between. The CDR3, as DNA: TGTGCCAGCAGCTTGGGGTCAATATTGCGGGGAGACTCCTACGAGCAGTACTTC. Protein sequence: CASSLGSILRGDSYEQYF.

The chain employs TRBV2 and TRBJ1-6; D gene uncertain. V dropped 7 bases and J dropped 4 bases, with 20 bases sitting between them. CDR1 is SNHLY, CDR2 FYNNEI, per germline. There are 17 residues in the CDR3. CDR3 in DNA: TGTGCCAGCACCTTTCCCTCCTCCGCCCTATATAATTCACCCCTCCACTTT. Translating gives CASTFPSSALYNSPLHF.

This clone was detected once. V and J are TRBV7-9 and TRBJ1-2, with TRBD1 matching 7 bases. V shed 7 bases and J 2 bases; nucleotides not matched to a gene: 10. Looked up from germline, CDR1 is SEHNR and CDR2 is FQNEAQ (reference sequence). The CDR3 totals 15 residues. The CDR3 reads CASKLGQEQNYGYTF. The CDR3 DNA reads TGTGCCAGCAAACTTGGACAGGAGCAAAACTATGGCTACACCTTC.

This chain connects TRBV11-3 to TRBJ2-3; D possibly corresponds to TRBD2 (6 bases). The CDR3 covers 14 residues. Between the trimmed V and J ends, which lost 4 bases and 6 bases, there was a span of 14 bases. Germline CDR1 and CDR2: SGHNT and YENEEA. CDR3 loop: CASSSRTNGDTQYF. In nucleotides, the CDR3 is TGTGCCAGCAGCTCCAGGACTAACGGGGATACGCAGTATTTT.

The chain uses TRBV5-1 and TRBJ2-3, with 10 positions matching TRBD2. The CDR3 is 15 amino acids. Germline lookup yields CDR1 SGHRS and CDR2 YFSETQ. Unmatched junction bases numbered 3, after V lost 1 base and J lost 4 bases. The CDR3 DNA reads TGCGCCAGCAGCTTGCTAGCGGGGGCCTCAGATACGCAGTATTTT. Translating it yields CASSLLAGASDTQYF. The whole variable domain, filled in from reference TRBV5-1 and TRBJ2-3, reads KAGVTQTPRYLIKTRGQQVTLSCSPISGHRSVSWYQQTPGQGLQFLFEYFSETQRNKGNFPGRFSGRQFSNSRSEMNVSTLELGDSALYLCASSLLAGASDTQYFGPGTRLTVL.

The rearrangement links TRBV4-3 to TRBJ2-7; D possibly corresponds to TRBD2 (6 bases). The length of the CDR3 is 15 residues. Trimming left V 1 base short and J 4 bases short, with 14 bases between. Germline V gene data show CDR1 as LGHNA and CDR2 as YSLEER. The CDR3 region has the DNA TGCGCCAGCAGCCAAGTCCCGGAGGGCCAATACGAGCAGTACTTC. Translated: CASSQVPEGQYEQYF.

This clone was found a few times. This sequence joins TRBV19 and TRBJ1-4, with a weak D call TRBD1 (5 bases). This CDR3 contains 13 residues. Trimming left V 7 bases short and J 6 bases short, with 12 bases between. Germline values: CDR1 LNHDA, CDR2 SQIVND (reference sequence). The CDR3 DNA is TGTGCCAGTACCCGCCAGGGTTATGAAAAACTGTTTTTT. Protein sequence: CASTRQGYEKLFF.

This clone was counted between two and nine times. CDR3 residues: CASSVSLDPNYGYTF. Written as DNA, the CDR3 is TGTGCCAGCAGCGTATCGCTAGACCCCAACTATGGCTACACCTTC. The chain carries TRBV9 and TRBJ1-2, with D uncertain. From germline, CDR1 is SGDLS and CDR2 YYNGEE. V was pared by 1 base and J by 2 bases, with 12 bases between. There are 15 residues in the CDR3.

The chain has TRBV7-9 and TRBJ2-1; D is unclear. The CDR3 extends over 15 amino acids. V was trimmed by 5 bases and J by 2 bases, leaving 13 bases between them. Germline CDR1 reads SEHNR; CDR2 reads FQNEAQ (reference sequence). The CDR3 DNA follows: TGTGCCAGCAGCGAACGGGTCTCGACCTACAATGAGCAGTTCTTC. This encodes CASSERVSTYNEQFF.

The J gene is TRBJ1-4, the V gene TRBV7-9; no firm D call. Per the germline V gene, CDR1 is SEHNR and CDR2 is FQNEAQ (reference sequence). This CDR3 is built from 15 residues. Between the trimmed V and J ends, which lost 5 bases and 1 base, there was a span of 11 bases. The CDR3 coding sequence is TGTGCCAGCAGCCCTTTTGCGATAACTAATGAAAAACTGTTTTTT. Protein product: CASSPFAITNEKLFF.

A remark on this clone: This specimen includes other DNA sequences encoding the same CDR3. The chain recombines TRBV7-2 with TRBJ2-7; 11 bases match TRBD2. The CDR3 is 14 residues long. The germline V gene has CDR1 SGHTA and CDR2 FQGNSA. Trimming at V came to 4 bases and at J to 3 bases, leaving 2 bases not matched to a gene. The CDR3 DNA follows: TGTGCCAGCAGCTCCGGACTAGCGGGCTACGAGCAGTACTTC. Residues: CASSSGLAGYEQYF.

The genes are TRBV5-1 and TRBJ1-1; 7 nucleotides line up with TRBD1. The CDR3 sequence is 16 residues long. CDR1 SGHRS and CDR2 YFSETQ come from the germline V gene. The ends lost 2 bases at V and 4 bases at J; junction bases unmatched: 11. The CDR3 DNA reads as TGCGCCAGCAGCTTAGGGACAGCCGGAGGAGGCACTGAAGCTTTCTTT. Protein sequence: CASSLGTAGGGTEAFF.

This clone was counted between two and nine times. This chain uses TRBV5-1 with TRBJ2-3; 7 nucleotides match TRBD1. Germline-derived CDR1 and CDR2 are SGHRS and YFSETQ. V dropped 3 bases and J dropped 5; count of bases not matched to a gene: 12. This CDR3 comprises 16 residues. The CDR3 protein is CASSSSLRQGLDTQYF. CDR3 in DNA: TGCGCCAGCAGCTCGTCGCTCCGACAGGGATTAGATACGCAGTATTTT.

The genes are TRBV28 and TRBJ2-1; D may be TRBD2 (6 bases). This CDR3 contains 16 residues. V shed 7 bases and J shed 1 base, with 17 bases lying between them. CDR1 and CDR2 from the germline V gene are MDHEN and SYDVKM. Written as DNA, the CDR3 is TGTGCCAGCAACCGGGACTCCGTTGGGTCCTACAATGAGCAGTTCTTC. This encodes CASNRDSVGSYNEQFF.

This clone was counted a few times. CDR3 loop: CASSLGPQTGGNEQFF. CDR3 in DNA: TGCGCCAGCAGCTTGGGCCCCCAGACAGGGGGCAATGAGCAGTTCTTC. This rearrangement joins TRBV5-1 to TRBJ2-1; 9 bases are a match to TRBD1. The CDR3 is 16 amino acids. Germline-derived CDR1 and CDR2 are SGHRS and YFSETQ. After removal of 0 bases from V and 6 bases from J, the junction contained 7 bases not matched to a gene.

The V and J genes are TRBV6-1 and TRBJ2-1; tentatively, D is TRBD2 (6 bases). Germline assignment: CDR1 MNHNS and CDR2 SASEGT. Trimming pared 7 bases from V and 6 bases from J, leaving 19 bases between. The CDR3 extends over 15 amino acids. CDR3 in DNA: TGTGCCAGCAAAGGCAGGGAGGAGGGGCTCAATGAGCAGTTCTTC. The encoded protein is CASKGREEGLNEQFF.

This clone has a handful of counts. The V call is TRBV9, the J call TRBJ1-4, with TRBD1 matching 9 bases. V was pared by 3 bases and J by 13 bases, with 13 bases of the junction left unmatched. Germline values: CDR1 SGDLS, CDR2 YYNGEE. This CDR3 region has 15 residues. The CDR3 DNA reads TGTGCCAGCAGCGCATCAACCCGGGACAGGGAGGTACTGTTTTTT. This sequence encodes CASSASTRDREVLFF.

The V call is TRBV18, the J call TRBJ1-6; TRBD1 matches at 8 bases. Germline V gene sequence: CDR1 KGHSH, CDR2 LQKENI. The trim removed 5 bases at V and 9 bases at J, leaving 6 bases unmatched. The CDR3 runs to 14 residues. The CDR3 region has the DNA TGTGCCAGCTCAACACAGGGGGTTGGTTCACCCCTCCACTTT. This sequence encodes CASSTQGVGSPLHF.

This chain uses TRBV19 with TRBJ2-2, with TRBD2 matching 7 bases. The CDR3 is 14 amino acids. Germline lookup yields CDR1 LNHDA and CDR2 SQIVND (reference sequence). The trim removed 7 bases at V and 5 bases at J, leaving 7 bases unmatched. For the CDR3, the DNA is TGTGCCAGTAAGGGCGGGAGTGGTACCGGGGAGCTGTTTTTT. It specifies CASKGGSGTGELFF.

This rearrangement joins TRBV6-1 to TRBJ2-4; maybe TRBD1 (6 bases). Germline lookup yields CDR1 MNHNS and CDR2 SASEGT. The CDR3 extends over 15 amino acids. V lost 7 bases and J lost 12, with 25 bases in between. CDR3 protein: CASTRTPSIQGNQYF. The DNA of the CDR3 is TGTGCCAGCACGCGAACTCCCTCCATACAGGGAAATCAGTACTTC.

This chain connects TRBV5-1 to TRBJ2-3; possible D gene TRBD2, 6 bases. V was trimmed by 7 bases and J by 0 bases, leaving 12 bases between them. The CDR3 covers 14 residues. Germline loops: CDR1 SGHRS, CDR2 YFSETQ. CDR3 coding DNA: TGCGCCAGCCCCGGGACTTCAAGCACAGATACGCAGTATTTT. Amino acids: CASPGTSSTDTQYF.

This chain connects TRBV27 to TRBJ2-4, with D tentatively TRBD2 (6 bases). CDR3 size: 14 residues. Trimming took 5 bases from V and 6 from J, leaving 14 bases between them. Germline values: CDR1 MNHEY, CDR2 SMNVEV (reference sequence). The CDR3: CASSASGTSNIQYF. The CDR3 DNA is TGTGCCAGCAGTGCATCCGGGACTTCAAACATTCAGTACTTC.